This TCR beta chain was sequenced for a study of CD8+CD57+ T cells in acquired aplastic anemia. Whole-study context: On average, sorted CD4+ and CD8+ cells gave roughly 3 ug of DNA.

The CDR3 covers 16 residues. Germline CDR1 DFQATT, CDR2 SNEGSKA (reference sequence). The V end was cut by 0 bases, the J end by 3 bases, with 18 bases between. CD8+CD57+ cell expansion, shown by flow cytometry, had occurred in the patients selected for sequencing. Genomic DNA, serving as template, underwent TCR beta VDJ and CDR3 profiling. TCRdb reprocessed the reads via MiXCR and lists one record per CDR3 protein. Of under 250,000 distinct CDR3 sequences listed, less than 75% are singletons. Sequenced sample: sorted CD4+, CD8+, or CD8+CD57+ T cells (not recorded which) from PBMCs. The source of this sequence is a human donor with aplastic anemia. J is TRBJ2-7 and V is TRBV20-1; D is ambiguous. CDR3 DNA: TGCAGTGCTAGAGACGGTCACGCCGACTCCTACTACGAGCAGTACTTC. This sequence encodes CSARDGHADSYYEQYF.